This TCR beta chain is drawn from a study of cytomegalovirus exposure and HLA in healthy donors. Trimming took 0 bases from V and 7 from J, leaving 13 bases between them. Germline V gives CDR1 SGHNT, CDR2 YYREEE (reference sequence). This CDR3 has 15 amino acids. With 60 Vbeta and 13 Jbeta primers, the PCR was carried out. TCRdb's table, derived via immunoSEQ multiplex PCR, lists solely in-frame clones and lacks some. The repertoire holds about 160,000 clones, with 82% as singletons. The chain recombines TRBV5-4 with TRBJ2-2; D not resolved. This clonotype originated in a male donor in good health and CMV-seropositive. The source material was PBMCs. The DNA of the CDR3 is TGTGCCAGCAGCTTGGGACTGGCCCAAGTCGGGGAGCTGTTTTTT. Residues: CASSLGLAQVGELFF.